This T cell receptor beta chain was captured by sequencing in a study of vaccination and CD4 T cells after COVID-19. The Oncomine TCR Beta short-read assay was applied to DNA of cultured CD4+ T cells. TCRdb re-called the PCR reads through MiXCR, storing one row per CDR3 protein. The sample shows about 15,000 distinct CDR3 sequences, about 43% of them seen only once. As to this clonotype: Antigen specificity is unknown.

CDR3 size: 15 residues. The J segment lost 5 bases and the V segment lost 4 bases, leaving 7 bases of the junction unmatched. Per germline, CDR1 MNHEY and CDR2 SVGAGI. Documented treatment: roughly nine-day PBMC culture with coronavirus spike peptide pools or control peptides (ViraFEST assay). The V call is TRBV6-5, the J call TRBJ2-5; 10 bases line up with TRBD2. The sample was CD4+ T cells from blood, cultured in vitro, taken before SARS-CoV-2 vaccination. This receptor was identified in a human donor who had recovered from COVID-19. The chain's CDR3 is CASSFSSGRTETQYF. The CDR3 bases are TGTGCCAGCAGTTTCTCTAGCGGGAGAACTGAGACCCAGTACTTC.